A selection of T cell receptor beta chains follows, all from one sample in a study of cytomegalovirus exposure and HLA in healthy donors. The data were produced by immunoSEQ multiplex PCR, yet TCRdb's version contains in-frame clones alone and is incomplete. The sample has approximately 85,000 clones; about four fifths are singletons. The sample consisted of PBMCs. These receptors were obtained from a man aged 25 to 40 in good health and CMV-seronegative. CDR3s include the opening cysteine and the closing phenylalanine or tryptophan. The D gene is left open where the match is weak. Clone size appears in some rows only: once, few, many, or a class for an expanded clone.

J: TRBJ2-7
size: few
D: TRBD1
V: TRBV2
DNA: TGTGCCAGCAGGAGCGGACAGGCCAGCTCCTACGAGCAGTACTTC
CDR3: CASRSGQASSYEQYF

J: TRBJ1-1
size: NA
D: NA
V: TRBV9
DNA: TGTGCCAGCAGCGTTTACCAGGGGTTGAACACTGAAGCTTTCTTT
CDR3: CASSVYQGLNTEAFF

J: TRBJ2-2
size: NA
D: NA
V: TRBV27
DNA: TGTGCCAGCATGCGGGACACCGGGGAGCTGTTTTTT
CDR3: CASMRDTGELFF

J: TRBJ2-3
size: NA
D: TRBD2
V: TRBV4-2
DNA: TGTGCCAGCAGCCAAGATGGGGCTAGCGGGAGTAGCGCAGATACGCAGTATTTT
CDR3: CASSQDGASGSSADTQYF

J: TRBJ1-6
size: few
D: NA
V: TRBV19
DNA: TGTGCCAGTAGAACCGGGAGTTTTAATTCACCCCTCCACTTT
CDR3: CASRTGSFNSPLHF

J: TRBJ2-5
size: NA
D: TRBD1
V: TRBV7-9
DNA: TGTGCCAGCAGCTCCGTGACAGGGGTTAATAAAGAGACCCAGTACTTC
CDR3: CASSSVTGVNKETQYF

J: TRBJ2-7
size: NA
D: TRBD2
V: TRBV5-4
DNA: TGTGCCAGCAGCCCGGCAGCGGGGGTGCGCTACGAGCAGTACTTC
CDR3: CASSPAAGVRYEQYF

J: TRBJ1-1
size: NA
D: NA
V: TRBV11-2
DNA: TGTGCCAGCAGCTTAGGGGCAGGGGTGAACACTGAAGCTTTCTTT
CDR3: CASSLGAGVNTEAFF

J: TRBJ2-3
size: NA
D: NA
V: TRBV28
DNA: TGTGCCAGCAGTTTATTCGGAGTTAGCACAGATACGCAGTATTTT
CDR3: CASSLFGVSTDTQYF

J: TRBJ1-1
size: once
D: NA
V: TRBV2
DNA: TGTGCCAGCAGCCGAAGGTCGCGGGCCTTGAACACTGAAGCTTTCTTT
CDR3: CASSRRSRALNTEAFF

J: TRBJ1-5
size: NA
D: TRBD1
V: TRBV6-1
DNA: TGTGCCAGCAGCTTACAGGGGGGGGACCAGCCCCAGCATTTT
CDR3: CASSLQGGDQPQHF

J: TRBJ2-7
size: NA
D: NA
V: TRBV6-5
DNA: TGTGCCAGCAGCCCTAGTGGCAGCTCCTACGAGCAGTACTTC
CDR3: CASSPSGSSYEQYF

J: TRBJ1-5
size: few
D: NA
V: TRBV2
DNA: TGTGCCAGCAGCCCCTTCGCGGGTCAGCCCCAGCATTTT
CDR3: CASSPFAGQPQHF

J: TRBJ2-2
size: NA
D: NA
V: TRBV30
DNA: TGTGCCTGGAGGGCCAACGCGGGCGACGGGGAGCTGTTTTTT
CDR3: CAWRANAGDGELFF

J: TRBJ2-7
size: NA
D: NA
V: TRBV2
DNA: TGTGCCAGCAGTGGCAGGGTATCCTACGAGCAGTACTTC
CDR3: CASSGRVSYEQYF

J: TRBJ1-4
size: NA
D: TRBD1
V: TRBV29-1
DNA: TGCAGCGCCTCCGGGACAGGGTTTAATGAAAAACTGTTTTTT
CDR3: CSASGTGFNEKLFF

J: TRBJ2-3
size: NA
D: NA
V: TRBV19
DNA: TGTGCCAGTAGTATAGCTAGCACAGATACGCAGTATTTT
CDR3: CASSIASTDTQYF

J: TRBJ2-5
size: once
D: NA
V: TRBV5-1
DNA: TGCGCCAGCTATCGGTACCAAGAGACCCAGTACTTC
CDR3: CASYRYQETQYF

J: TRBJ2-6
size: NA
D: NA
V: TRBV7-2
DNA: TGTGCCAGCAGCTTATCCGACAGCTCTGGGGCCAACGTCCTGACTTTC
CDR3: CASSLSDSSGANVLTF

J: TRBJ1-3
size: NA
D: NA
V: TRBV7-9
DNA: TGTGCCAGCAGCACTCCAGGGGAATCTGGAAACACCATATATTTT
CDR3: CASSTPGESGNTIYF

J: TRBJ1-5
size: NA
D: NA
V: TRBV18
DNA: TGTGCCAGCTCACTACGGGGGGCCAATCAGCCCCAGCATTTT
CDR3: CASSLRGANQPQHF

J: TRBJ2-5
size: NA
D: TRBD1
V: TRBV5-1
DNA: TGCGCCAGCAGCGGGGGGACAGGGGCAGAGACCCAGTACTTC
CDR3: CASSGGTGAETQYF

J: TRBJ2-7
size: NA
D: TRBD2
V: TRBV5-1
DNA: TGCGCCAGCAGCGTCACTAGCGGCTACGAGCAGTACTTC
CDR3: CASSVTSGYEQYF

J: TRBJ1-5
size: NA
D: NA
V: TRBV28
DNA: TGTGCCAGCAGGGCCCGACAGGCCTCGATCGAGCCCCAGCATTTT
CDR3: CASRARQASIEPQHF

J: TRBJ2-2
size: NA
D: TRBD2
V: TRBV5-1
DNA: TGCGCCAGCAGCTCGGGACTAGCGGGCAACACCGGGGAGCTGTTTTTT
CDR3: CASSSGLAGNTGELFF

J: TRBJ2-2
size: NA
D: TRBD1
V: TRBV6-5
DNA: TGTGCCAGCAGTTACTCGTTTAGGGGGCTCTCCGAGGAGCTGTTTTTT
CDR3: CASSYSFRGLSEELFF